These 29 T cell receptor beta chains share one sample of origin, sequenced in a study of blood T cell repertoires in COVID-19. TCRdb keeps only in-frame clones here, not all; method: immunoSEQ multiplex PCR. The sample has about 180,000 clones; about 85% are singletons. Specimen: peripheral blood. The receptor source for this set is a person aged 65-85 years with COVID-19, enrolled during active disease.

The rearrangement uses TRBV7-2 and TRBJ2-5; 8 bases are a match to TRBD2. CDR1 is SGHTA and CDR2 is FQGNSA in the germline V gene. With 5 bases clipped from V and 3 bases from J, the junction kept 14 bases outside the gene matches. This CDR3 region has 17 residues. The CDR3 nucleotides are TGTGCCAGCAGCCGCGTACTCAGCGCGGGGGGAAAAGAGACCCAGTACTTC. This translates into CASSRVLSAGGKETQYF.

DNA of the CDR3: TGTGCCAGCAACCCCACAGGCCAAGAGACCCAGTACTTC. This encodes CASNPTGQETQYF. This rearrangement joins TRBV28 to TRBJ2-5, with D tentatively TRBD1 (5 bases). The CDR3 is made up of 13 amino acids. Trimming cost V 7 bases and J 1 base, with 10 bases left between them. Per the germline V gene, CDR1 is MDHEN and CDR2 is SYDVKM. The full variable domain, with the rest looked up from reference TRBV28 and TRBJ2-5, is DVKVTQSSRYLVKRTGEKVFLECVQDMDHENMFWYRQDPGLGLRLIYFSYDVKMKEKGDIPEGYSVSREKKERFSLILESASTNQTSMYLCASNPTGQETQYFGPGTRLLVL.

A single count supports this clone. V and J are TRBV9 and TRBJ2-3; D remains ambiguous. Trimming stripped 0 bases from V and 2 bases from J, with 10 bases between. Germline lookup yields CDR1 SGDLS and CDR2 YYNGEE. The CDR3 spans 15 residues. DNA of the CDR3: TGTGCCAGCAGCGTAGCAGGAATCGCCACAGATACGCAGTATTTT. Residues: CASSVAGIATDTQYF.

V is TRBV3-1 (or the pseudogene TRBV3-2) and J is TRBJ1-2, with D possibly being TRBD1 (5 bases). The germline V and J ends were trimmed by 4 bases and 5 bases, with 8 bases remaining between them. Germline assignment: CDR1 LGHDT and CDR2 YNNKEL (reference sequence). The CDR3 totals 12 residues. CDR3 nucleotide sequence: TGTGCCAGCAGCCTCGGGGGGTATGGCTACACCTTC. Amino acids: CASSLGGYGYTF.

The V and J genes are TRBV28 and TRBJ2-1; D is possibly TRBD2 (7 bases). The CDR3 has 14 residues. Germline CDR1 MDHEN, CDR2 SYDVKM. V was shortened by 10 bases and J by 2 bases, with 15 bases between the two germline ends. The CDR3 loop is CATGGRDAYNEQFF. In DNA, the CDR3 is TGTGCCACCGGGGGGCGGGATGCCTACAATGAGCAGTTCTTC. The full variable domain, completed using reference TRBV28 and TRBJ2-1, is DVKVTQSSRYLVKRTGEKVFLECVQDMDHENMFWYRQDPGLGLRLIYFSYDVKMKEKGDIPEGYSVSREKKERFSLILESASTNQTSMYLCATGGRDAYNEQFFGPGTRLTVL.

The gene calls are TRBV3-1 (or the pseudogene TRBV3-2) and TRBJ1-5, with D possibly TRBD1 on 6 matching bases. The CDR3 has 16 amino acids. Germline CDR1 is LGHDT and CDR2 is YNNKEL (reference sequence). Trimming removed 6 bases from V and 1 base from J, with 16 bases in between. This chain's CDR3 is CASRRTAGSSNQPQHF. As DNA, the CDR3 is TGTGCCAGCAGACGGACAGCAGGTTCAAGCAATCAGCCCCAGCATTTT.

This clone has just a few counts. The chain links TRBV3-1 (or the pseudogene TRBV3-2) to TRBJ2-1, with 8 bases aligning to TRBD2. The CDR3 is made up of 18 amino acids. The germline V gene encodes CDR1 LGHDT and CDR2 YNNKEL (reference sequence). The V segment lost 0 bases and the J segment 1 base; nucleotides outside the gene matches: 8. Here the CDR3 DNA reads TGTGCCAGCAGCCAAGATTTTAGCGGGGCCCCTTCCTACAATGAGCAGTTCTTC. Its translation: CASSQDFSGAPSYNEQFF.

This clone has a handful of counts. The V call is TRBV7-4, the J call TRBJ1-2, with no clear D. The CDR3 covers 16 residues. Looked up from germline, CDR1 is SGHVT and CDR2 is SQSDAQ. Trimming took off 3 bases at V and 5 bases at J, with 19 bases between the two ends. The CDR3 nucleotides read TGTGCCAGCAGCTTCGTGTTTTACGCGGATCAATATGGCTACACCTTC. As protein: CASSFVFYADQYGYTF. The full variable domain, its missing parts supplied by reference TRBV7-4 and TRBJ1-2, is GAGVSQSPRYKVAKRGRDVALRCDSISGHVTLYWYRQTLGQGSEVLTYSQSDAQRDKSGRPSGRFSAERPERSVSTLKIQRTEQGDSAVYLCASSFVFYADQYGYTFGSGTRLTVV.

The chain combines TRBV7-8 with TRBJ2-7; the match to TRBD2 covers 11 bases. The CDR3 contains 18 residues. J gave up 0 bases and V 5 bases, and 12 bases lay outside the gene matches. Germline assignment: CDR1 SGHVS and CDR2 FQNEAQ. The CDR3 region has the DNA TGTGCCAGCAGCGAACCGGGACTAGCGGCGATGGGCTCCTACGAGCAGTACTTC. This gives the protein CASSEPGLAAMGSYEQYF.

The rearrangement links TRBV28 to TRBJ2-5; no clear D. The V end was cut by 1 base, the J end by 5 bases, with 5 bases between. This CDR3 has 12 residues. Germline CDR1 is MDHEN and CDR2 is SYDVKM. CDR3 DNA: TGTGCCAGCAGTTTATTGGGCGAGACCCAGTACTTC. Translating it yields CASSLLGETQYF.

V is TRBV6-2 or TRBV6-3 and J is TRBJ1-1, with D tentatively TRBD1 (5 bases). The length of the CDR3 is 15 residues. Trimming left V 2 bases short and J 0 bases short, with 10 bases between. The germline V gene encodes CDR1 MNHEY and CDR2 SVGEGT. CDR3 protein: CASSYLGGLNTEAFF. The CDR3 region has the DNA TGTGCCAGCAGTTACCTGGGGGGTTTGAACACTGAAGCTTTCTTT.

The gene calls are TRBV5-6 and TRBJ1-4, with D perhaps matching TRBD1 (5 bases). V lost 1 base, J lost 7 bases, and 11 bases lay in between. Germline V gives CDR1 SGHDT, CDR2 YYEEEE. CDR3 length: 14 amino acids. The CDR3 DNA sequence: TGTGCCAGCAGCTTGTGGGGAGGGACTGAAAAACTGTTTTTT. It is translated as CASSLWGGTEKLFF.

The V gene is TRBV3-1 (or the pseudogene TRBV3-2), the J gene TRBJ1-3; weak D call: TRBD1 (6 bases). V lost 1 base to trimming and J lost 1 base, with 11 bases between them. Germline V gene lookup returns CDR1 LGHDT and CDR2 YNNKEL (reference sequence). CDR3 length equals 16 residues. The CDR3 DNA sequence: TGTGCCAGCAGCCAAGGCCCCACAGGGTCTGGAAACACCATATATTTT. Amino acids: CASSQGPTGSGNTIYF.

Here the CDR3 reads CASSLFLPTTDTQYF. CDR3 bases: TGTGCCAGCAGTTTATTCCTTCCTACCACAGATACGCAGTATTTT. This chain links TRBV28 with TRBJ2-3; the D is unclear. From germline, CDR1 is MDHEN and CDR2 SYDVKM. The CDR3 runs 15 residues. V was pared by 1 base and J by 2 bases, with 10 bases between.

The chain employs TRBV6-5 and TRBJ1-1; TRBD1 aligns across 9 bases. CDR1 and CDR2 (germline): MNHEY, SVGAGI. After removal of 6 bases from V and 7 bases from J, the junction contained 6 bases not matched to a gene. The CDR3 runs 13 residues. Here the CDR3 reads CASRDRGSGEAFF. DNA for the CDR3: TGTGCCAGCAGGGACAGGGGTTCGGGTGAAGCTTTCTTT.

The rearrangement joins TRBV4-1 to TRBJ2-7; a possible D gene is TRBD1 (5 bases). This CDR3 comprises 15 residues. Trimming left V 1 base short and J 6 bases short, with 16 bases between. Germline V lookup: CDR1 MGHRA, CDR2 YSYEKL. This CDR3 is CASSQVVGALAEQYF. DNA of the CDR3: TGCGCCAGCAGCCAAGTCGTTGGGGCTTTGGCCGAGCAGTACTTC.

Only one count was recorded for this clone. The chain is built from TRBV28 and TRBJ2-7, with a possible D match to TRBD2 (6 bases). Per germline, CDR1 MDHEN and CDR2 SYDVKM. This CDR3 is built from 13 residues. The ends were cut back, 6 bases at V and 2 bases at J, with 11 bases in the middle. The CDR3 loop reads CASSTGLPYEQYF. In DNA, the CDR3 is TGTGCCAGCAGCACGGGACTGCCCTACGAGCAGTACTTC.

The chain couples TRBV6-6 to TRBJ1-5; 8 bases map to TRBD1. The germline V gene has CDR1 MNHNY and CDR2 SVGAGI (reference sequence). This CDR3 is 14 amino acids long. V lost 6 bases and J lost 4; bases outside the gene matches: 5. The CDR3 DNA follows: TGTGCCAGCAGAGCAGACAGGGGAAATCAGCCCCAGCATTTT. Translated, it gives CASRADRGNQPQHF.

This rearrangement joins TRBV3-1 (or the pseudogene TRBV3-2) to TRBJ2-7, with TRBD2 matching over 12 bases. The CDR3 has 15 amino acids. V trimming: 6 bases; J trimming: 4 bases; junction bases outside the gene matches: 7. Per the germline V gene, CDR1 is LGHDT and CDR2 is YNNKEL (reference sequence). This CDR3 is CASRATSGSMYEQYF. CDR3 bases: TGTGCCAGCAGGGCGACTAGCGGGAGTATGTACGAGCAGTACTTC.

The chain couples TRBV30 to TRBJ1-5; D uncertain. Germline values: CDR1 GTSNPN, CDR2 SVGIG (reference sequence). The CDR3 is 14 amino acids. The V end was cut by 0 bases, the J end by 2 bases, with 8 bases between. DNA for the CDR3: TGTGCCTGGAGTGTAGCCGGGGGCAATCAGCCCCAGCATTTT. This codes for CAWSVAGGNQPQHF.

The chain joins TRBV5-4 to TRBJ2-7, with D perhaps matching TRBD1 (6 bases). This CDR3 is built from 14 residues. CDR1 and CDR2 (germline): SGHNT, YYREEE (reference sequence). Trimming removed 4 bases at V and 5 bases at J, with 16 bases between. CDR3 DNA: TGTGCCAGCAGCCCAGAACAGGGTAGCAACGAGCAGTACTTC. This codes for CASSPEQGSNEQYF. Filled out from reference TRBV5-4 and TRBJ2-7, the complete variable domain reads ETGVTQSPTHLIKTRGQQVTLRCSSQSGHNTVSWYQQALGQGPQFIFQYYREEENGRGNFPPRFSGLQFPNYSSELNVNALELDDSALYLCASSPEQGSNEQYFGPGTRLTVT.

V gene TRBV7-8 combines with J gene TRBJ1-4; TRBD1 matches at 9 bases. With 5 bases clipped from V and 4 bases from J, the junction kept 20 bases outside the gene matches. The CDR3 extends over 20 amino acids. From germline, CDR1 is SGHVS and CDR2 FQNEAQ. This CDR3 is CASSKTLTGTGTLVNEKLFF. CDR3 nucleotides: TGTGCCAGCAGCAAAACACTCACCGGGACAGGGACCCTAGTTAATGAAAAACTGTTTTTT.

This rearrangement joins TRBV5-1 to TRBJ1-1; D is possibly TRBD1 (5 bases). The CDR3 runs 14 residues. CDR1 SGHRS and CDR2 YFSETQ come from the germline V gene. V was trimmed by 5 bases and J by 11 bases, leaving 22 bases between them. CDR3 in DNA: TGCGCCAGCAGTGGGGGGATGTCAGACCAGGAGGCTTTCTTT. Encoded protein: CASSGGMSDQEAFF.

The CDR3 nucleotides are TGTGCCAGCAGCCCCGGGCGGGGGGGCGAGCAGTACTTC. It translates to CASSPGRGGEQYF. V gene TRBV3-1 (or the pseudogene TRBV3-2) combines with J gene TRBJ2-7, with 9 bases identical to TRBD2. The trim removed 4 bases at V and 6 bases at J, leaving 4 bases unmatched. The CDR3 spans 13 residues. The germline V gene encodes CDR1 LGHDT and CDR2 YNNKEL (reference sequence).

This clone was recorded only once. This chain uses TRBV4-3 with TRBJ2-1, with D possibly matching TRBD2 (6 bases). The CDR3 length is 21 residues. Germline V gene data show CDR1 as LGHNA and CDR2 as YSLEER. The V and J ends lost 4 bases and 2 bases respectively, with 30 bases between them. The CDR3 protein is CASSRTPGVGAALSAYNEQFF. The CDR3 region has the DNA TGCGCCAGCAGCCGGACCCCGGGAGTCGGGGCTGCACTTAGCGCCTACAATGAGCAGTTCTTC.

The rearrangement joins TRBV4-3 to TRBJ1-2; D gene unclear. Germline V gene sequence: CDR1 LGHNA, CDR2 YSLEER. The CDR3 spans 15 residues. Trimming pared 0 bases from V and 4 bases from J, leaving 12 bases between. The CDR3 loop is CASSQDRGLSYGYTF. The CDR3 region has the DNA TGCGCCAGCAGCCAAGATCGCGGGTTATCCTATGGCTACACCTTC.

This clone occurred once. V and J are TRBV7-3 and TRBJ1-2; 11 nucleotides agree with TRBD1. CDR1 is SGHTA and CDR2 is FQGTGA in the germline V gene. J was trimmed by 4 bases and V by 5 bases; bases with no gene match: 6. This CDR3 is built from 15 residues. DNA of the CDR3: TGTGCCAGCAGCGGGACAGGGGGGGCGATCTATGGCTACACCTTC. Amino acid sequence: CASSGTGGAIYGYTF.

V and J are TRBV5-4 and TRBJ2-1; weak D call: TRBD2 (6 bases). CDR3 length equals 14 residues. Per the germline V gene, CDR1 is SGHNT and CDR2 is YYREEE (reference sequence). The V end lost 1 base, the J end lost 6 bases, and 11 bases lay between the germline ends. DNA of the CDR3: TGTGCCAGCAGCTTGCGGGAGTGGGGCAATGAGCAGTTCTTC. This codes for CASSLREWGNEQFF.

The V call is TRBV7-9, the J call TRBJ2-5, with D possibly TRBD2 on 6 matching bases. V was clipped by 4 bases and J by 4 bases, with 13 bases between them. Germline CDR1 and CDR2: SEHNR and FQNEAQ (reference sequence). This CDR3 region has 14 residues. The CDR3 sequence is CASSSNGGAETQYF. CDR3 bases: TGTGCCAGCAGCTCGAACGGGGGAGCAGAGACCCAGTACTTC.